This is a list of T cell receptor beta chains from one sample in a study of blood T cells in healthy people across ages. TCRdb reanalysed the 5' RACE reads using MiXCR and keeps one entry per CDR3 protein. The sample shows over 550,000 distinct CDR3 sequences, 25% to 30% of them seen only once. Source material: blood. These receptors were taken from a woman older than 75 in good health. Both conserved end residues are part of each CDR3. A D gene is named only where the DNA matches it firmly. Part of the rows lack a size; the others show once, few, many or a class for expanded clones.

V: TRBV20-1
J: TRBJ1-4
size: many
D: .
DNA: TGCAGTGCTAGAGAGGGAGGGTTGGGGGAAAAACTGTTTTTT
CDR3: CSAREGGLGEKLFF

V: TRBV12-3/TRBV12-4
J: TRBJ2-1
size: many
D: .
DNA: TGTGCCAGCAGTTTACGCGGCAGGGCGTACAATGAGCAGTTCTTC
CDR3: CASSLRGRAYNEQFF

V: TRBV30
J: TRBJ2-4
size: few
D: TRBD2
DNA: TGTGCCTGGAGTCCCCCAGCGGGGCTAGCCAAAAACATTCAGTACTTC
CDR3: CAWSPPAGLAKNIQYF

V: TRBV9
J: TRBJ1-2
size: many
D: .
DNA: TGTGCCAGCAGCGTAGGGGCAGGGGTGACTGGCTACACCTTC
CDR3: CASSVGAGVTGYTF

V: TRBV28
J: TRBJ2-7
size: many
D: .
DNA: TGTGCCAGCAGTCTAGGGGGGTCCCGGGCCTACGAGCAGTACTTC
CDR3: CASSLGGSRAYEQYF

V: TRBV9
J: TRBJ2-1
size: many
D: TRBD2
DNA: TGTGCCAGCAGCCACTATCATAGCGGGGGGGCCGGCAATGAGCAGTTCTTC
CDR3: CASSHYHSGGAGNEQFF

V: TRBV7-2
J: TRBJ2-5
size: .
D: TRBD2
DNA: TGTGCCAGCAGCTTAGCGGCTAGCGGGGGGGCAAATTCGTTCAATGAGCAGTACTTC
CDR3: CASSLAASGGANSFNEQYF

V: TRBV28
J: TRBJ2-3
size: .
D: TRBD2
DNA: TGTGCCAGCAGTTTAGCGGGGGGCCACACAGATACGCAGTATTTT
CDR3: CASSLAGGHTDTQYF

V: TRBV2
J: TRBJ1-1
size: .
D: .
DNA: TGTGCCAGCAGTGACTGGCAGAACACTGAAGCTTTCTTT
CDR3: CASSDWQNTEAFF

V: TRBV27
J: TRBJ1-1
size: .
D: TRBD1
DNA: TGTGCCAGCAGTCGCCTTCTCACAGGGGGGGGGGTGAACACTGAAGCTTTCTTT
CDR3: CASSRLLTGGGVNTEAFF

V: TRBV20-1
J: TRBJ1-5
size: .
D: .
DNA: TGCAGTGCTAGTGGTCAGGGGTTTAATCAGCCCCAGCATTTT
CDR3: CSASGQGFNQPQHF

V: TRBV27
J: TRBJ1-1
size: .
D: TRBD1
DNA: TGTGCCAGCAGTTCCCTTAGAGACAGGGGAGAGACTGAAACTTTCTTT
CDR3: CASSSLRDRGETETFF

V: TRBV30
J: TRBJ1-2
size: few
D: TRBD1
DNA: TGTGCCTGGGGGGGACAGAACTATGGCTACACCTTC
CDR3: CAWGGQNYGYTF

V: TRBV11-2
J: TRBJ2-5
size: .
D: TRBD1
DNA: TGTGCCAGCCGCTTAGATCCGGACAGGGGGCTTCGGGAGACCCAGTACTTC
CDR3: CASRLDPDRGLRETQYF

V: TRBV29-1
J: TRBJ1-2
size: many
D: .
DNA: TGCAGCGTTGAACAGGAACACTCTAACTATGGCTACACCTTC
CDR3: CSVEQEHSNYGYTF

V: TRBV12-3/TRBV12-4
J: TRBJ1-2
size: .
D: .
DNA: TGTGCCAGCAGTTCTCAGGGGACTAACTATGGCTACACCTTC
CDR3: CASSSQGTNYGYTF

V: TRBV5-1
J: TRBJ1-4
size: .
D: .
DNA: TGCGCCAGCAAGCCCTCAGGGACACCCTTGGGTAATGAAAAACGGTTTTTT
CDR3: CASKPSGTPLGNEKRFF

V: TRBV5-1
J: TRBJ2-5
size: many
D: .
DNA: TGCGCCAGCAGCTTGCTCCTCCAAGAGACCCAGTACTTC
CDR3: CASSLLLQETQYF

V: TRBV4-2
J: TRBJ2-3
size: many
D: .
DNA: TGCGCCAGCAGCCAGACCTTTGGGGGTGGCACAGATACGCAGTATTTT
CDR3: CASSQTFGGGTDTQYF

V: TRBV14
J: TRBJ1-6
size: few
D: TRBD1
DNA: TGTGCCAGCAGCCAAGATCCCCGGACAGGGGGAAAGTCACCCCTCCACTTT
CDR3: CASSQDPRTGGKSPLHF

V: TRBV5-1
J: TRBJ1-1
size: few
D: .
DNA: TGCGCCAGCAGCTACACAGCCATGAACACTGAAGCTTTCTTT
CDR3: CASSYTAMNTEAFF

V: TRBV18
J: TRBJ1-2
size: .
D: .
DNA: TGTGCCAGCTCACCAGTTGCCGAGAACTATGGCTACACCTTC
CDR3: CASSPVAENYGYTF

V: TRBV6-5
J: TRBJ2-2
size: .
D: .
DNA: TGTGCCAGCAGGTCCCCGGGAAACACCGGGGAGCTGTTTTTT
CDR3: CASRSPGNTGELFF

V: TRBV23-1
J: TRBJ1-2
size: .
D: .
DNA: TGCGCCAGCATTCAGAACTATGGCTACACCTTC
CDR3: CASIQNYGYTF

V: TRBV7-8
J: TRBJ2-3
size: few
D: .
DNA: TGTGCCAGCAGTCGGGCGGGGATTAGCACAGATACGCAGTATTTT
CDR3: CASSRAGISTDTQYF

V: TRBV3-1
J: TRBJ2-7
size: many
D: .
DNA: TGTGCCAGCAGCCAAGAGACAGTCTACTACGAGCAGTACTTC
CDR3: CASSQETVYYEQYF

V: TRBV20-1
J: TRBJ1-5
size: .
D: TRBD1
DNA: TGCAGTGCTAGGGCCGGGACAGGGTTCAATCAGCCCCAGCATTTT
CDR3: CSARAGTGFNQPQHF

V: TRBV11-2
J: TRBJ2-1
size: .
D: TRBD2
DNA: TGTGCCAGCACACTAGCGGGAGTTGGGAATGAGCAGTTCTTC
CDR3: CASTLAGVGNEQFF

V: TRBV29-1
J: TRBJ1-2
size: many
D: TRBD1
DNA: TGCAGCGTTCTCGGGACAGGACCTTATGGCTACACCTTC
CDR3: CSVLGTGPYGYTF

V: TRBV5-4
J: TRBJ2-5
size: .
D: TRBD2
DNA: TGTGCCAGCAGCTTAGGGTCTAGCGGGGCCAACAATGAGCAGTACTTC
CDR3: CASSLGSSGANNEQYF

V: TRBV20-1
J: TRBJ2-7
size: many
D: .
DNA: TGCAGTGCTAGGAGACGGTCCCTATTCACCTACGAGCAGTACTTC
CDR3: CSARRRSLFTYEQYF

V: TRBV9
J: TRBJ2-6
size: few
D: .
DNA: TGTGCCAGCAGCGCCCTCGACACGAGGACCAACGTCCTGACTTTC
CDR3: CASSALDTRTNVLTF

V: TRBV20-1
J: TRBJ2-5
size: many
D: .
DNA: TGCAGTGCCCTTAGGGACTTCGAAGAGACCCAGTACTTC
CDR3: CSALRDFEETQYF

V: TRBV5-1
J: TRBJ1-6
size: .
D: .
DNA: TGCGCCAGCAGCTTCCGGGCCACCGGAGATTCACCCCTCCACTTT
CDR3: CASSFRATGDSPLHF

V: TRBV11-2
J: TRBJ1-2
size: .
D: .
DNA: TGTGCCAGCAGCTTACATGACAGCCCAGGCTACACCTTC
CDR3: CASSLHDSPGYTF

V: TRBV6-1
J: TRBJ2-1
size: once
D: TRBD2
DNA: TGTGCCAGCAGCCGAAGCGAACTAGCGGGAGGGCGCGATGAGCAGTTCTTC
CDR3: CASSRSELAGGRDEQFF

V: TRBV28
J: TRBJ1-2
size: .
D: .
DNA: TGTGCCAGCAGTTCATACCCCCCGGGGGGCCCCAACTATGGCTACACCTTC
CDR3: CASSSYPPGGPNYGYTF

V: TRBV4-2
J: TRBJ1-2
size: .
D: TRBD1
DNA: TGTGCCGGCAGCCCGGGGGTGGACAGGGAGGATGGCTACACCTTC
CDR3: CAGSPGVDREDGYTF

V: TRBV20-1
J: TRBJ2-3
size: many
D: TRBD2
DNA: TGCAGTGCTAACCCGACCGGGGAGGGTCCCACAGATACGCAGTATTTT
CDR3: CSANPTGEGPTDTQYF

V: TRBV9
J: TRBJ1-2
size: .
D: TRBD1
DNA: TGTGCCAGCAGCCTCCGGGACAGGGGGCAAGACTACACCTTC
CDR3: CASSLRDRGQDYTF

V: TRBV25-1
J: TRBJ1-5
size: many
D: .
DNA: TGTGCCAGCAGGAAAACGGAAAACCAGCCCCAGCATTTT
CDR3: CASRKTENQPQHF

V: TRBV5-1
J: TRBJ2-1
size: .
D: TRBD1
DNA: TGTGCCAGCAGCCGTCGGGACAGGGGGCCCCGCTCCTACAATGAGCAGTCCTTC
CDR3: CASSRRDRGPRSYNEQSF

V: TRBV28
J: TRBJ2-5
size: many
D: TRBD1
DNA: TGTGCCAGCAGTTTGGGGGTCAGGGGGCAAGAGACCCAGTACTTC
CDR3: CASSLGVRGQETQYF

V: TRBV12-1
J: TRBJ1-5
size: few
D: .
DNA: TGTGCCAGCAGCTTGAAGCAGGACCTTAGCAATCAGCCCCAGCATTTT
CDR3: CASSLKQDLSNQPQHF

V: TRBV20-1
J: TRBJ2-7
size: many
D: .
DNA: TGCAGTGCTAGAAGTGGAGGTCCAACTAGCTCCTACGAGCAGTACTTC
CDR3: CSARSGGPTSSYEQYF

V: TRBV20-1
J: TRBJ1-1
size: .
D: TRBD1
DNA: TGCAGTGCACCCTGGAGTCGGGGACAGCGTGAAGCTTTCTTT
CDR3: CSAPWSRGQREAFF

V: TRBV20-1
J: TRBJ2-5
size: many
D: .
DNA: TGCAGTGCTAGGCCTGGGACTCCCGGTGGGACCCAGTACTTC
CDR3: CSARPGTPGGTQYF

V: TRBV5-5
J: TRBJ2-7
size: .
D: TRBD1
DNA: TGTGCCAGCAGCTTGGGGGGACAGGGTTTTTACGAGCAGTACTTC
CDR3: CASSLGGQGFYEQYF

V: TRBV7-9
J: TRBJ2-7
size: .
D: .
DNA: TGTGCCAGCGGCTCGGACCCTAGCTCCTACAATGAGCAGTACTTC
CDR3: CASGSDPSSYNEQYF

V: TRBV12-3/TRBV12-4
J: TRBJ2-7
size: .
D: .
DNA: TGTGCCAGCAGTTTAGTAGGGGACATTCCCCACGAGCAGTACTTC
CDR3: CASSLVGDIPHEQYF

V: TRBV7-2
J: TRBJ2-1
size: few
D: .
DNA: TGTGCCAGCAGCCCTGGTCGGGCCCTGAGCTCCTACAATGAGCAGTTCTTC
CDR3: CASSPGRALSSYNEQFF

V: TRBV27
J: TRBJ2-7
size: many
D: .
DNA: TGTGCCAGCACGAACCTAGGCCTCACGGGCGAGCAGTACTTC
CDR3: CASTNLGLTGEQYF

V: TRBV7-8
J: TRBJ2-1
size: many
D: .
DNA: TGTGCCAGCAGCTTATGGGCGGGGTCCTACAATGAGCAGTTCTTC
CDR3: CASSLWAGSYNEQFF

V: TRBV18
J: TRBJ1-2
size: many
D: .
DNA: TGTGCCAGCTCACCACCGGTATCAAGAGACGGCTACACCTTC
CDR3: CASSPPVSRDGYTF

V: TRBV9
J: TRBJ2-4
size: many
D: TRBD2
DNA: TGTGCCAGCAGCGTGAGGCTAGCGGACATTCAGTACTTC
CDR3: CASSVRLADIQYF

V: TRBV5-1
J: TRBJ2-5
size: many
D: TRBD2
DNA: TGCGCCAGCAGCTTGGTTGGGACTAGCGGGGAGACCCAGTACTTC
CDR3: CASSLVGTSGETQYF

V: TRBV13
J: TRBJ1-2
size: .
D: .
DNA: TGTGCCAGCAGCATCAGGCCCGGGGATGGCTACACCTTC
CDR3: CASSIRPGDGYTF

V: TRBV9
J: TRBJ2-1
size: many
D: TRBD2
DNA: TGTGCCAGCAGCGTAGGGCCTAGCGGGCGACACAATGAGCAGTTCTTC
CDR3: CASSVGPSGRHNEQFF

V: TRBV19
J: TRBJ2-3
size: many
D: .
DNA: TGTGCCAGTAGTATACCGGGGGTCACAGATACGCAGTATTTT
CDR3: CASSIPGVTDTQYF